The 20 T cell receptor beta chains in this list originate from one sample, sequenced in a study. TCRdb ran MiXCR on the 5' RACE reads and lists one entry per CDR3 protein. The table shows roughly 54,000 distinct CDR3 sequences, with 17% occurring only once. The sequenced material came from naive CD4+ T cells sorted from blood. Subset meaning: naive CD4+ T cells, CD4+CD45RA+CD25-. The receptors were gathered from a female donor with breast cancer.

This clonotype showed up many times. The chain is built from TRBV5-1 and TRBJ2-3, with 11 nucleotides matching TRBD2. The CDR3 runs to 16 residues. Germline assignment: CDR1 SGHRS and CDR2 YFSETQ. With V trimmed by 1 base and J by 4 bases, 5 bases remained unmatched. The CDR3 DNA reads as TGCGCCAGCAGCTTGACTAGCGGGAGTTTCGCAGATACGCAGTATTTT. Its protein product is CASSLTSGSFADTQYF. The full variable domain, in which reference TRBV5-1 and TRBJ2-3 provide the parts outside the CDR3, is KAGVTQTPRYLIKTRGQQVTLSCSPISGHRSVSWYQQTPGQGLQFLFEYFSETQRNKGNFPGRFSGRQFSNSRSEMNVSTLELGDSALYLCASSLTSGSFADTQYFGPGTRLTVL.

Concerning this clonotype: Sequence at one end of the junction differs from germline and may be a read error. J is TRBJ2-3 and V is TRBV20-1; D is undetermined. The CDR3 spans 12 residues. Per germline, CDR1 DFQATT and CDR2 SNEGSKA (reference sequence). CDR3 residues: CSARDNTVTQYF. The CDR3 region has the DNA TGCAGTGCTAGAGACAACACAGTTACGCAGTATTTT.

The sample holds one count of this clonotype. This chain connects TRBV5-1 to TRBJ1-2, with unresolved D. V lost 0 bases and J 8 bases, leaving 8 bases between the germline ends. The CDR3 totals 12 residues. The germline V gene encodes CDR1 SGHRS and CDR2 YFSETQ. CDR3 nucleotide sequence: TGCGCCAGCAGCTTGGGCCAGCAGGGCTACACCTTC. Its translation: CASSLGQQGYTF.

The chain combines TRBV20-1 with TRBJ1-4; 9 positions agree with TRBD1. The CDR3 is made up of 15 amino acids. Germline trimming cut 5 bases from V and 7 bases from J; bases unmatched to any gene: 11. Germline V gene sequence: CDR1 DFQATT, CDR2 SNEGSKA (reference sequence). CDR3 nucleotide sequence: TGCAGTGCTCCTAGAACAGGGGGCATAAGTGAAAAACTGTTTTTT. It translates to CSAPRTGGISEKLFF.

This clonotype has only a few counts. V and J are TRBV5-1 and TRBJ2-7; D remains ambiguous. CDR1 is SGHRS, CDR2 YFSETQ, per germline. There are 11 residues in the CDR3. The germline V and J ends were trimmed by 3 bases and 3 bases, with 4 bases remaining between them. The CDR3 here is CASSYGYEQYF. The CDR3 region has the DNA TGCGCCAGCAGCTACGGCTACGAGCAGTACTTC.

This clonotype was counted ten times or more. CDR3 in DNA: TGTGCCAGCAGCCTAGGTGGCTATCGGGAGACCCAGTACTTC. Its protein is CASSLGGYRETQYF. The rearrangement joins TRBV7-2 to TRBJ2-5, with no clear D. The CDR3 consists of 14 residues. The germline V gene has CDR1 SGHTA and CDR2 FQGNSA. Trimming shortened V by 5 bases and J by 5 bases, and 15 bases separated the two germline ends.

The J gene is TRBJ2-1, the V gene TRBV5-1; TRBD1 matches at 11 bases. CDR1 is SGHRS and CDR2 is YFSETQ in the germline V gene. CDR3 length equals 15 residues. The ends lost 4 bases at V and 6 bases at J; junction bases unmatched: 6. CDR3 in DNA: TGCGCCAGCAGCCAAACCGGGACAGGGGGCAATGAGCAGTTCTTC. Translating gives CASSQTGTGGNEQFF.

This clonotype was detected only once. This chain's CDR3 is CASSPLSGLAGQETQYF. As DNA, the CDR3 is TGTGCCAGCAGCCCCCTCTCGGGCCTAGCGGGACAAGAGACCCAGTACTTC. The rearrangement links TRBV7-6 to TRBJ2-5, with 9 bases fitting TRBD2. CDR1 is SGHVS and CDR2 is FNYEAQ in the germline V gene. This CDR3 contains 17 residues. The V and J ends lost 5 bases and 2 bases, in that order; junction bases with no gene match: 12.

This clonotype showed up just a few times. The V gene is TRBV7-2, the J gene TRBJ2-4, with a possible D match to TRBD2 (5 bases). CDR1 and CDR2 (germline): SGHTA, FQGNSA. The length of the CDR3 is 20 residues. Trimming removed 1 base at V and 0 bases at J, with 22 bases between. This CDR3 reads CASSLVVRGTIALAKNIQYF. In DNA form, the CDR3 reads TGTGCCAGCAGCTTAGTGGTTCGGGGAACCATAGCCTTAGCCAAAAACATTCAGTACTTC. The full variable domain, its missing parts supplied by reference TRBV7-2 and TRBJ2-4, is GAGVSQSPSNKVTEKGKDVELRCDPISGHTALYWYRQSLGQGLEFLIYFQGNSAPDKSGLPSDRFSAERTGGSVSTLTIQRTQQEDSAVYLCASSLVVRGTIALAKNIQYFGAGTRLSVL.

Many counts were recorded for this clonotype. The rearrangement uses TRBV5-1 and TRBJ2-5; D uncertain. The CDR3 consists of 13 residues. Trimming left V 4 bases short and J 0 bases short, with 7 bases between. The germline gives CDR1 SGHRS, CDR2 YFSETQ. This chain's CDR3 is CASSPFNQETQYF. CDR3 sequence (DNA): TGCGCCAGCAGCCCTTTTAACCAAGAGACCCAGTACTTC.

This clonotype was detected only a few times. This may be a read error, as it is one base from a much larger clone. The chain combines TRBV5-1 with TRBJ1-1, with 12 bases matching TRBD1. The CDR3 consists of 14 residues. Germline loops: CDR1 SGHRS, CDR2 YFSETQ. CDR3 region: CASSPGTGGTEALF. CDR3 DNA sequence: TGCGCCAGCAGCCCCGGGACAGGGGGCACTGAAGCTCTCTTT.

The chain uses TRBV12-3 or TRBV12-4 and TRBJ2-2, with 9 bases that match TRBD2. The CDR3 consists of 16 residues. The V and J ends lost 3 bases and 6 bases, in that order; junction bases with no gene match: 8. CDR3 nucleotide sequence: TGTGCCAGCAGTTTTAGCCGCGGGAGGGCCGCCGGGGAGCTGTTTTTT. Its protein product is CASSFSRGRAAGELFF.

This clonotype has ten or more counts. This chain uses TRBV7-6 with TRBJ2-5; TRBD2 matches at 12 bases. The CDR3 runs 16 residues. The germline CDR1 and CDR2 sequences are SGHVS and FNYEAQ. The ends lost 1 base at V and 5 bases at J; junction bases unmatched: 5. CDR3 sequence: CASSLGPSGRAETQYF. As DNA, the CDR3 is TGTGCCAGCAGCTTAGGTCCTAGCGGGAGGGCTGAGACCCAGTACTTC.

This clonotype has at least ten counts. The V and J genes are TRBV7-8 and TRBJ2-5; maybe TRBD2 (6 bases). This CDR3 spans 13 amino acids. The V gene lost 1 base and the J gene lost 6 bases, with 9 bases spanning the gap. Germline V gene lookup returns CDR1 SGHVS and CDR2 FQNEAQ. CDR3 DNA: TGTGCCAGCAGCTTAGGGGGGGAGCAGACCCAGTACTTC. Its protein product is CASSLGGEQTQYF.

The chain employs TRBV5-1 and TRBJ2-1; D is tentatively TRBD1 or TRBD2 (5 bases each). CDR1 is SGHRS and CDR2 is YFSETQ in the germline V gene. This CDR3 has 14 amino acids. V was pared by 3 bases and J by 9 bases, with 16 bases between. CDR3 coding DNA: TGCGCCAGCAGCTCCCTTGGGGGAATTAGTGAGCAGTTCTTC. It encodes CASSSLGGISEQFF.

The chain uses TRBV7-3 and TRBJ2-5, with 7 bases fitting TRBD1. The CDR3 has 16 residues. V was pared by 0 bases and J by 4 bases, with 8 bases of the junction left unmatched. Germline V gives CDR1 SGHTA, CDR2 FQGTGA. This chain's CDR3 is CASSLTSRQGRETQYF. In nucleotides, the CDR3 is TGTGCCAGCAGCTTAACAAGTCGACAGGGAAGAGAGACCCAGTACTTC.

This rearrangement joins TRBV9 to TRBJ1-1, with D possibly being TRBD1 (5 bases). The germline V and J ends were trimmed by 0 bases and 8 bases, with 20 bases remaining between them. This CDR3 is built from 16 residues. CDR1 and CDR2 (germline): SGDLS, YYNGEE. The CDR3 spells CASSVGGVGLVTEAFF. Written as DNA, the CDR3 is TGTGCCAGCAGCGTAGGGGGGGTAGGGTTGGTCACAGAAGCTTTCTTT.

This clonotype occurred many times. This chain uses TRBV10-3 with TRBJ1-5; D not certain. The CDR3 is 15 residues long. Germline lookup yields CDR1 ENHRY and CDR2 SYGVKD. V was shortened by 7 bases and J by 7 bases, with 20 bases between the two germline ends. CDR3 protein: CAIKGNLLDRQPQHF. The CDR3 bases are TGTGCCATCAAGGGCAACCTCCTTGATCGACAGCCCCAGCATTTT.

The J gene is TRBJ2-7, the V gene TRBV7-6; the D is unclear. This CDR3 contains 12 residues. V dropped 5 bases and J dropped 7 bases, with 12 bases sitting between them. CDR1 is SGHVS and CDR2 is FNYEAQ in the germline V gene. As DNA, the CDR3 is TGTGCCAGCAGCAACACGCCAGCGGAGCAGTACTTC. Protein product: CASSNTPAEQYF. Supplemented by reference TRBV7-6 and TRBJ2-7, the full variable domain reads GAGVSQSPRYKVTKRGQDVALRCDPISGHVSLYWYRQALGQGPEFLTYFNYEAQQDKSGLPNDRFSAERPEGSISTLTIQRTEQRDSAMYRCASSNTPAEQYFGPGTRLTVT.

The CDR3 nucleotides are TGCAGTGCTACTTCCGGGACAAGCTCCTACGAGCAGTACTTC. Amino acids: CSATSGTSSYEQYF. V is TRBV20-1 and J is TRBJ2-7, with D tentatively TRBD1 (6 bases). The CDR3 spans 14 residues. From germline, CDR1 is DFQATT and CDR2 SNEGSKA (reference sequence). V shed 4 bases and J shed 0 bases, with 13 bases lying between them.